This T cell receptor (beta chain) was sequenced during a study of cytomegalovirus exposure and HLA in healthy donors. Study as a whole: Findings of an earlier analysis included some 120 million unique TCR beta sequences from 190 million or so T cells.

General study results and limits: Several V segments, TRBV6-2 and TRBV6-3 among them, could not be told apart and were dropped.

The V segment lost 9 bases and the J segment 8 bases; nucleotides outside the gene matches: 7. The CDR3 covers 12 residues. The V gene's germline CDR1 is MNHEY and CDR2 SMNVEV (reference sequence). Of note for this clone: Its antigen is undetermined.

The PCR had 60 Vbeta and 13 Jbeta primers. TCRdb keeps only in-frame clones here, not all; method: immunoSEQ multiplex PCR. The specimen's table records under 150,000 clones. The origin of this receptor is a man aged 35 to 55 in good health and CMV-seronegative. This rearrangement joins TRBV27 to TRBJ1-5; 7 nucleotides match TRBD1. What was sequenced was PBMCs. In DNA form, the CDR3 reads TGTGCCAGTAGGACAGGCTTGAAGCCCCAGCATTTT. Translated, it gives CASRTGLKPQHF.